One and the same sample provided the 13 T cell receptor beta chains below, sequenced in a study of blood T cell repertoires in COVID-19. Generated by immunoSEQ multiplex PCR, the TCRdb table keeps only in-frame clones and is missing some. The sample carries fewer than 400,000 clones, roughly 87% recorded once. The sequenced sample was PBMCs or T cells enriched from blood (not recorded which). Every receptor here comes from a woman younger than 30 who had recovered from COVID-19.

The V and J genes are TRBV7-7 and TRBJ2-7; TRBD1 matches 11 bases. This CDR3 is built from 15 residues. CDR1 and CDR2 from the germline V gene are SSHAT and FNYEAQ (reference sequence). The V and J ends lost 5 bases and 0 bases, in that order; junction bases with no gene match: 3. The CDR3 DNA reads TGTGCCAGCAGCCAGGGGACAGGGGGCTCCTACGAGCAGTACTTC. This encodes CASSQGTGGSYEQYF.

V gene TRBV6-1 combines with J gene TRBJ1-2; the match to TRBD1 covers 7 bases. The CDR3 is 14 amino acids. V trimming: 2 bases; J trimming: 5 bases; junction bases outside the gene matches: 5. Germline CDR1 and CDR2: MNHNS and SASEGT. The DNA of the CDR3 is TGTGCCAGCAGTGAACAGGGGGTCGGGTATGGCTACACCTTC. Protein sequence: CASSEQGVGYGYTF.

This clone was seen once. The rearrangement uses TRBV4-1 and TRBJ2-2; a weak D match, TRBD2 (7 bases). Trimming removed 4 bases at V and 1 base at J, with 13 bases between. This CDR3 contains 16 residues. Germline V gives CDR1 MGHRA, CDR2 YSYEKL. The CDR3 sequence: CASSPWGGQNTGELFF. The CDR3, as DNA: TGCGCCAGCAGCCCCTGGGGGGGGCAGAACACCGGGGAGCTGTTTTTT.

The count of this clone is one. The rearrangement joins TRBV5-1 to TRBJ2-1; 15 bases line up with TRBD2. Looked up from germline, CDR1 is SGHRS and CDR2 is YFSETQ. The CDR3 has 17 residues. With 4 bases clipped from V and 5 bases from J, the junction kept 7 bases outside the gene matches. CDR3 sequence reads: CASSPGLAGGIHNEQFF. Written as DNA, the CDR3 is TGCGCCAGCAGCCCGGGACTAGCGGGAGGAATCCACAATGAGCAGTTCTTC.

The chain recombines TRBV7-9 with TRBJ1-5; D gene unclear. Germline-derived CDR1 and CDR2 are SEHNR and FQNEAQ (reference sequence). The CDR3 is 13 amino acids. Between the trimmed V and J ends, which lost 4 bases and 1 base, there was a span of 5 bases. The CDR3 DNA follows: TGTGCCAGCAGCTCTGGCAGCAATCAGCCCCAGCATTTT. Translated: CASSSGSNQPQHF. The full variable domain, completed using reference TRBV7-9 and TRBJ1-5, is DTGVSQNPRHKITKRGQNVTFRCDPISEHNRLYWYRQTLGQGPEFLTYFQNEAQLEKSRLLSDRFSAERPKGSFSTLEIQRTEQGDSAMYLCASSSGSNQPQHFGDGTRLSIL.

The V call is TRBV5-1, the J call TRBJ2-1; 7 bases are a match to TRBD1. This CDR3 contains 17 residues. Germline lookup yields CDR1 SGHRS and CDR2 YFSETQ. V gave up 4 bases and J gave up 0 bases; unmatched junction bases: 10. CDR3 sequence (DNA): TGCGCCAGCAGCCGGAGCCCGACAGGGAGCTCCTACAATGAGCAGTTCTTC. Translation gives CASSRSPTGSSYNEQFF.

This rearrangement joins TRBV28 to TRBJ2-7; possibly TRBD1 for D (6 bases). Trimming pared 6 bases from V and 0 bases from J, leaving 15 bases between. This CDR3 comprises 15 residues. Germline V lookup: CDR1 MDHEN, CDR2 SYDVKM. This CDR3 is CASRDSGIISYEQYF. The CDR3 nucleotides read TGTGCCAGCAGGGACAGCGGAATTATCTCCTACGAGCAGTACTTC.

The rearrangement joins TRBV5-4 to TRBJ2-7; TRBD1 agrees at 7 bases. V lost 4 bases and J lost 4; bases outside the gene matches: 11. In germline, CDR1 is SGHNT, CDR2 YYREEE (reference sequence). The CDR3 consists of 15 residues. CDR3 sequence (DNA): TGTGCCAGCAGCCAGAAACAAGGGGGCGAATACGAGCAGTACTTC. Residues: CASSQKQGGEYEQYF.

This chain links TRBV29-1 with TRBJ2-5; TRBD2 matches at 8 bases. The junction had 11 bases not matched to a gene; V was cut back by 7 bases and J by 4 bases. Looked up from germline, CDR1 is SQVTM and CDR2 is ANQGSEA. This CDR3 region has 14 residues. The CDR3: CSAITGGTRETQYF. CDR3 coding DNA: TGCAGCGCTATCACGGGGGGGACAAGAGAGACCCAGTACTTC.

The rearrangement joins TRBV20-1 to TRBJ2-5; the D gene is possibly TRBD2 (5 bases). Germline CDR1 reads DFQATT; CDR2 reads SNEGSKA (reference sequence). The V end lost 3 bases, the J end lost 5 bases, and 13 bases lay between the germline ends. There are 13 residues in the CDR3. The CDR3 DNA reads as TGCAGTGCTAGTTGGGCGGGCGCTGAGACCCAGTACTTC. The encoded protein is CSASWAGAETQYF.

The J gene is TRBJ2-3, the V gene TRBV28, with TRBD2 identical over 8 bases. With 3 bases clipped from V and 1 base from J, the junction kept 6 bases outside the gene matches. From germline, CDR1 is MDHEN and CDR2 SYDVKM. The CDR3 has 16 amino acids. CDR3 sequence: CASSFFGTSGTDTQYF. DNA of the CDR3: TGTGCCAGCAGTTTCTTTGGGACTAGTGGCACAGATACGCAGTATTTT. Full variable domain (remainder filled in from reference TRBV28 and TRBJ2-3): DVKVTQSSRYLVKRTGEKVFLECVQDMDHENMFWYRQDPGLGLRLIYFSYDVKMKEKGDIPEGYSVSREKKERFSLILESASTNQTSMYLCASSFFGTSGTDTQYFGPGTRLTVL.

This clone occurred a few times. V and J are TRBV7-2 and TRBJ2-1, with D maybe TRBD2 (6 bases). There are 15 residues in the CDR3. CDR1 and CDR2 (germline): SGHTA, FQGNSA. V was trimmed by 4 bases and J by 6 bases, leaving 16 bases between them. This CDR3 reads CASSYELARGNEQFF. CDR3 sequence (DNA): TGTGCCAGCAGCTACGAACTAGCCCGGGGCAATGAGCAGTTCTTC.

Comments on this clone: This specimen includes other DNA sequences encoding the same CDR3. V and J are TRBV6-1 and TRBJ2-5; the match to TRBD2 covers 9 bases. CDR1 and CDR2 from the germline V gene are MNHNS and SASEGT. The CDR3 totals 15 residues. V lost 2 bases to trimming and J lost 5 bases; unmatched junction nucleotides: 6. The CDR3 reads CASSELAGGQETQYF. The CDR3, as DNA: TGTGCCAGCAGTGAACTCGCGGGGGGGCAGGAGACCCAGTACTTC.